The 28 T cell receptor beta chains presented below share a single source sample, sequenced in a study of T-cell reconstitution after alpha-beta-depleted transplantation in children. Unique molecular identifiers were incorporated when the TCRbeta library was constructed. In TCRdb, the PCR reads were re-called with MiXCR into one record per CDR3 protein. The sample records about 540,000 distinct CDR3 sequences, more than 20% being singletons. This specimen was PBMCs, taken before TCRalphabeta/CD19-depleted stem cell transplant. Receptor source: a boy in the first two years of life with Wiskott-Aldrich syndrome, due to receive a stem cell transplant.

The rearrangement links TRBV28 to TRBJ2-5, with 9 nucleotides matching TRBD2. J lost 0 bases, V lost 6 bases, and 11 bases had no gene match. This CDR3 region has 17 residues. Per germline, CDR1 MDHEN and CDR2 SYDVKM. The CDR3 loop is CASSSIEAGGNQETQYF. The CDR3 DNA reads TGTGCCAGCAGCTCTATCGAGGCGGGGGGGAACCAAGAGACCCAGTACTTC.

As regards this clonotype: At one boundary the junction diverges from the germline segment, which might be a read error. V and J are TRBV5-1 and TRBJ2-5, with 13 bases that match TRBD2. This CDR3 is built from 16 residues. From germline, CDR1 is SGHRS and CDR2 YFSETQ. CDR3: CTSKLGLAGDGETQYF. The DNA of the CDR3 is TGCACCAGCAAATTAGGACTAGCGGGAGATGGAGAGACCCAGTACTTC.

This chain links TRBV4-2 with TRBJ2-1; 7 nucleotides line up with TRBD2. The CDR3 loop spans 16 amino acids. V was pared by 1 base and J by 6 bases, with 9 bases of the junction left unmatched. The germline V gene encodes CDR1 LGHNA and CDR2 YNFKEQ. The DNA for the CDR3 is TGTGCCAGCAGCCAAGGTCTGCGGGAGCCCCGCAATGAGCAGTTCTTC. This translates into CASSQGLREPRNEQFF.

This clonotype occurred many times. V is TRBV25-1 and J is TRBJ2-1; D is ambiguous. Per germline, CDR1 MGHDK and CDR2 SYGVNS. The CDR3 spans 13 residues. Between the trimmed V and J ends, which lost 4 bases and 4 bases, there was a span of 8 bases. CDR3 sequence: CASSVMGYNEQFF. CDR3 coding DNA: TGTGCCAGCAGTGTTATGGGGTACAATGAGCAGTTCTTC. Based on the CDR3 plus reference TRBV25-1 and TRBJ2-1, the full variable domain is EADIYQTPRYLVIGTGKKITLECSQTMGHDKMYWYQQDPGMELHLIHYSYGVNSTEKGDLSSESTVSRIRTEHFPLTLESARPSHTSQYLCASSVMGYNEQFFGPGTRLTVL.

This clonotype was counted a few times. The CDR3 reads CASSHGTGATGELFF. The CDR3 DNA reads TGTGCCAGCAGCCACGGGACAGGGGCCACCGGGGAGCTGTTTTTT. This sequence joins TRBV11-2 and TRBJ2-2; 10 bases are a match to TRBD1. This CDR3 is 15 amino acids long. The V and J ends lost 5 bases and 4 bases, in that order; junction bases with no gene match: 4. The V gene's germline CDR1 is SGHAT and CDR2 FQNNGV.

The rearrangement links TRBV5-5 to TRBJ2-5, with 11 bases lining up with TRBD2. Germline CDR1 and CDR2: SGHKS and YYEKEE (reference sequence). J gave up 1 base and V 4 bases, and 6 bases lay outside the gene matches. The CDR3 is made up of 16 amino acids. The CDR3 region is CASSRRLAGPQETQYF. The DNA of the CDR3 is TGTGCCAGCAGCCGACGACTAGCGGGACCCCAAGAGACCCAGTACTTC.

The gene calls are TRBV5-8 and TRBJ1-3; TRBD1 aligns across 7 bases. The CDR3 runs to 15 residues. J gave up 2 bases and V 0 bases, and 2 bases lay outside the gene matches. The germline V gene has CDR1 SGHTS and CDR2 YDEGEE. CDR3 region: CASSLDDRAGNTIYF. The CDR3 coding sequence is TGTGCCAGCAGCTTGGACGACAGGGCTGGAAACACCATATATTTT.

DNA of the CDR3: TGTGCCATCAGTCGGCTGGGGGACACTGAAGCTTTCTTT. The encoded protein is CAISRLGDTEAFF. The chain has TRBV10-3 and TRBJ1-1, with D maybe TRBD1 (5 bases). V lost 5 bases and J 3 bases, leaving 10 bases between the germline ends. Germline V lookup: CDR1 ENHRY, CDR2 SYGVKD. The CDR3 is 13 amino acids.

The gene calls are TRBV5-1 and TRBJ2-3; no firm D call. The CDR3 consists of 13 residues. Germline lookup yields CDR1 SGHRS and CDR2 YFSETQ. Between the trimmed V and J ends, which lost 3 bases and 0 bases, there was a span of 5 bases. CDR3 protein: CASSSQSTDTQYF. The DNA of the CDR3 is TGCGCCAGCAGCTCCCAAAGCACAGATACGCAGTATTTT.

This clonotype was picked up one time. The gene calls are TRBV5-1 and TRBJ2-3; TRBD2 matches at 9 bases. Germline CDR1 SGHRS, CDR2 YFSETQ. V dropped 0 bases and J dropped 11; count of bases not matched to a gene: 4. The CDR3 contains 13 residues. The CDR3 protein is CASSLARLAEQYF. CDR3 in DNA: TGCGCCAGCAGCTTGGCTAGACTAGCGGAGCAGTATTTT.

The chain's CDR3 is CAIRAGSTGELFF. Here the CDR3 DNA reads TGTGCCATCAGAGCGGGATCCACCGGGGAGCTGTTTTTT. The chain uses TRBV10-3 and TRBJ2-2; 7 bases are shared with TRBD2. Germline V gives CDR1 ENHRY, CDR2 SYGVKD. V lost 6 bases, J lost 4 bases, and 2 bases stayed unmatched. CDR3 length equals 13 residues.

This clonotype has just a few counts. The V call is TRBV7-6, the J call TRBJ2-5; D assignment may be TRBD1 or TRBD2 (5 bases each). V gave up 0 bases and J gave up 5 bases, with 10 bases separating them. Germline loops: CDR1 SGHVS, CDR2 FNYEAQ. The CDR3 is made up of 14 amino acids. CDR3 amino acids: CASSLARGWETQYF. The CDR3 nucleotides read TGTGCCAGCAGCTTAGCGAGGGGCTGGGAGACCCAGTACTTC.

This clonotype occurred a few times. The V call is TRBV20-1, the J call TRBJ2-5; TRBD2 might be the D (5 bases). With 0 bases removed from V and 5 bases from J, the gap between germline ends came to 13 bases. The CDR3 extends over 14 amino acids. Germline V lookup: CDR1 DFQATT, CDR2 SNEGSKA (reference sequence). Here the CDR3 reads CSARDRVAPETQYF. The CDR3 nucleotides are TGCAGTGCTAGAGACCGCGTAGCGCCGGAGACCCAGTACTTC.

The chain links TRBV10-3 to TRBJ2-7; TRBD2 matches at 10 bases. Unmatched junction bases numbered 8, after V lost 7 bases and J lost 5 bases. The CDR3 covers 14 residues. CDR1 ENHRY and CDR2 SYGVKD come from the germline V gene. CDR3: CAINQLAGDHEQYF. The CDR3 DNA reads as TGTGCCATCAATCAGCTAGCGGGAGACCACGAGCAGTACTTC.

Of note for this clonotype: One end of the junction is discordant with germline, which a read error may explain. The V gene is TRBV12-3 or TRBV12-4, the J gene TRBJ1-1; 12 nucleotides agree with TRBD1. CDR3 size: 18 residues. This CDR3 reads CASSLALMGTGGYTEAFF. DNA for the CDR3: TGTGCCAGCAGTCTAGCCCTAATGGGGACAGGGGGCTACACTGAAGCTTTCTTT.

This clonotype was observed a handful of times. The chain joins TRBV10-3 to TRBJ2-5; 10 nucleotides agree with TRBD2. Germline loops: CDR1 ENHRY, CDR2 SYGVKD. With 0 bases clipped from V and 4 bases from J, the junction kept 5 bases outside the gene matches. The CDR3 runs 16 residues. The CDR3 region is CAISESMTSGLETQYF. DNA of the CDR3: TGTGCCATCAGTGAGTCGATGACTAGCGGGTTAGAGACCCAGTACTTC.

This chain links TRBV5-1 with TRBJ2-5; the D is unclear. Germline loops: CDR1 SGHRS, CDR2 YFSETQ. With 0 bases removed from V and 7 bases from J, the gap between germline ends came to 10 bases. The CDR3 is made up of 13 amino acids. CDR3 bases: TGCGCCAGCAGCTTGGGATGGCTCTGGACCCAGTACTTC. Translation: CASSLGWLWTQYF.

This chain uses TRBV12-3 or TRBV12-4 with TRBJ2-5; 11 positions agree with TRBD2. V was pared by 6 bases and J by 4 bases, with 16 bases of the junction left unmatched. The CDR3 spans 18 residues. Written as DNA, the CDR3 is TGTGCCAGCAGCCCTCATAACCCGGGACTAGCGGTTCGAGAGACCCAGTACTTC. Encoded protein: CASSPHNPGLAVRETQYF.

This clonotype was picked up a small number of times. The chain has TRBV20-1 and TRBJ2-1; a possible D gene is TRBD2 (5 bases). Germline V gives CDR1 DFQATT, CDR2 SNEGSKA (reference sequence). Trimming shortened V by 0 bases and J by 3 bases, and 15 bases separated the two germline ends. The CDR3 spans 16 residues. CDR3 DNA: TGCAGTGCTAGAGATCTCGCTAGCAGCTACTACAATGAGCAGTTCTTC. Translated: CSARDLASSYYNEQFF.

This clonotype was detected only a few times. The chain uses TRBV21-1 and TRBJ2-4. TRBV21-1 is classified as a pseudogene. This CDR3 spans 13 amino acids. The CDR3 region is CASVRLAKNIQYF. DNA of the CDR3: TGTGCCAGCGTCCGGTTAGCCAAAAACATTCAGTACTTC.

The genes are TRBV2 and TRBJ2-1; D unclear. Between the trimmed V and J ends, which lost 0 bases and 9 bases, there was a span of 9 bases. The CDR3 totals 13 residues. Germline loops: CDR1 SNHLY, CDR2 FYNNEI. The DNA of the CDR3 is TGTGCCAGCAGTGAAGCTTTTCCTGGTGAGCAGTTCTTC. Its translation is CASSEAFPGEQFF. Supplemented by reference TRBV2 and TRBJ2-1, the full variable domain reads EPEVTQTPSHQVTQMGQEVILRCVPISNHLYFYWYRQILGQKVEFLVSFYNNEISEKSEIFDDQFSVERPDGSNFTLKIRSTKLEDSAMYFCASSEAFPGEQFFGPGTRLTVL.

V and J are TRBV29-1 and TRBJ1-2; 7 bases line up with TRBD1. V was clipped by 2 bases and J by 3 bases; unmatched bases: 6. The CDR3 is 14 residues long. Germline CDR1 SQVTM, CDR2 ANQGSEA. The CDR3 spells CSVEPTGSDYGYTF. In DNA form, the CDR3 reads TGCAGCGTTGAACCGACAGGGAGCGACTATGGCTACACCTTC.

In this sample, this clonotype turned up a few times. The CDR3 loop reads CASSWRLAGGVNEQFF. CDR3 bases: TGTGCCAGCAGTTGGCGCCTAGCGGGAGGAGTAAATGAGCAGTTCTTC. V usage is TRBV27 and J usage is TRBJ2-1; 11 bases are shared with TRBD2. Germline trimming cut 4 bases from V and 7 bases from J; bases unmatched to any gene: 9. The CDR3 extends over 16 amino acids. Germline CDR1 reads MNHEY; CDR2 reads SMNVEV (reference sequence).

A few counts support this clonotype. The chain couples TRBV5-1 to TRBJ2-1; D ambiguous. Trimming left V 3 bases short and J 10 bases short, with 14 bases between. The CDR3 extends over 13 amino acids. In germline, CDR1 is SGHRS, CDR2 YFSETQ. CDR3 sequence (DNA): TGCGCCAGCAGCTCCTTAGATCGGCCCGAGCAGTTCTTC. As protein: CASSSLDRPEQFF.

The chain links TRBV21-1 to TRBJ2-3. TRBV21-1 is designated a pseudogene. The CDR3 is 16 amino acids. The CDR3: CASSKVSGFSTDTQYF. In DNA form, the CDR3 reads TGTGCCAGCAGCAAAGTGTCGGGGTTTAGCACAGATACGCAGTATTTT.

Only a few counts were recorded for this clonotype. CDR3 loop: CASSNLNTGELFF. The DNA of the CDR3 is TGTGCCAGCAGTAATCTGAACACCGGGGAGCTGTTTTTT. V is TRBV28 and J is TRBJ2-2; D is unclear. V dropped 5 bases and J dropped 1 base, with 5 bases sitting between them. CDR1 MDHEN and CDR2 SYDVKM come from the germline V gene. This CDR3 spans 13 amino acids.

The sample holds a few counts of this clonotype. The CDR3 nucleotides are TGCGCCAGCTCACACGGGAGCGGGGATACGCAGTATTTT. As protein: CASSHGSGDTQYF. V usage is TRBV5-1 and J usage is TRBJ2-3; D might be TRBD2 (6 bases). Trimming removed 7 bases from V and 6 bases from J, with 15 bases in between. CDR1 and CDR2 (germline): SGHRS, YFSETQ. This CDR3 region has 13 residues.

This clonotype was seen a handful of times. The genes are TRBV5-1 and TRBJ2-7; 10 positions match TRBD2. V dropped 1 base and J dropped 2; count of bases not matched to a gene: 3. CDR1 SGHRS and CDR2 YFSETQ come from the germline V gene. The CDR3 has 15 residues. This chain's CDR3 is CASSLSSGSPYEQYF. The CDR3 nucleotides read TGCGCCAGCAGCTTGTCTAGCGGGAGCCCCTACGAGCAGTACTTC.